Sequencing of this T cell receptor (beta chain) was carried out in a study of blood T cell repertoires in COVID-19. In the study overall: Some COVID-19 samples were acute and others convalescent; all came from the United States, Italy and Spain. PBMCs, B-cell-depleted T cells, or T cells were the source of the cDNA or gDNA that made up the material.

Profiling relied on immunoSEQ multiplex PCR, and the TCRdb table lists in-frame clones only, not all of them. Here the sample spans around 62,000 clones, approximately 93% being singletons. Per germline, CDR1 MNHNY and CDR2 SVGAGI (reference sequence). With 2 bases removed from V and 8 bases from J, the gap between germline ends came to 9 bases. This CDR3 region has 12 residues. The table lists this clone with a count of one. The rearrangement joins TRBV6-6 to TRBJ1-1; possible D gene TRBD1, 5 bases. The sequence was collected from a man in his 70s with active COVID-19. Specimen: peripheral blood. In nucleotides, the CDR3 is TGTGCCAGCAGTTACGCGGGGACCGAAGCTTTCTTT. Translating it yields CASSYAGTEAFF.